One sample yielded the 16 T cell receptor beta chains listed below, sequenced in a study of blood T cell repertoires in COVID-19. Assay: immunoSEQ multiplex PCR; the TCRdb copy retains only in-frame clones and omits some. The sample has about 230,000 clones, roughly 82% seen once. Sequencing input: peripheral blood. The receptor set was obtained from a woman aged 40 to 49 who had recovered from COVID-19.

The chain combines TRBV27 with TRBJ2-7, with a tentative D call TRBD2 (6 bases). Deletions cut 3 bases from V and 2 bases from J, with 11 bases between. The germline V gene encodes CDR1 MNHEY and CDR2 SMNVEV (reference sequence). The CDR3 has 14 amino acids. This chain's CDR3 is CASSFGGETYEQYF. DNA for the CDR3: TGTGCCAGCAGTTTCGGCGGGGAGACCTACGAGCAGTACTTC.

The chain combines TRBV7-2 with TRBJ1-3; D gene uncertain. The CDR3 contains 17 residues. With 5 bases removed from V and 0 bases from J, the gap between germline ends came to 17 bases. Germline V lookup: CDR1 SGHTA, CDR2 FQGNSA. The CDR3 DNA reads TGTGCCAGCAGCCAAGTCGGCCAGGTATACTCTGGAAACACCATATATTTT. Residues: CASSQVGQVYSGNTIYF.

V gene TRBV10-3 combines with J gene TRBJ2-5; maybe TRBD2 (5 bases). Per the germline V gene, CDR1 is ENHRY and CDR2 is SYGVKD. The CDR3 has 12 amino acids. The V gene lost 11 bases and the J gene lost 0 bases, with 10 bases spanning the gap. The CDR3 DNA reads as TGTGCCGCCGGACTCCACCAAGAGACCCAGTACTTC. Translated, it gives CAAGLHQETQYF.

This clone was counted a few times. The rearrangement uses TRBV6-2 or TRBV6-3 and TRBJ1-2, with D perhaps matching TRBD1 (6 bases). There are 14 residues in the CDR3. Germline V gene lookup returns CDR1 MNHEY and CDR2 SVGEGT. V was cut by 5 bases and J by 4 bases, with 14 bases left in between. CDR3 DNA sequence: TGTGCCAGCAGTCGGCCAGGGGCCGCCTATGGCTACACCTTC. This sequence encodes CASSRPGAAYGYTF.

This clone was found once. The chain links TRBV7-9 to TRBJ2-7, with D hard to call. Trimming stripped 4 bases from V and 4 bases from J, with 5 bases between. The length of the CDR3 is 11 residues. CDR1 is SEHNR, CDR2 FQNEAQ, per germline (reference sequence). CDR3 nucleotide sequence: TGTGCCAGCAGCTATCTATACGAGCAGTACTTC. Translated, it gives CASSYLYEQYF. The full variable domain, in which reference TRBV7-9 and TRBJ2-7 provide the parts outside the CDR3, is DTGVSQNPRHKITKRGQNVTFRCDPISEHNRLYWYRQTLGQGPEFLTYFQNEAQLEKSRLLSDRFSAERPKGSFSTLEIQRTEQGDSAMYLCASSYLYEQYFGPGTRLTVT.

The chain is built from TRBV13 and TRBJ1-6; D is ambiguous. Deletions cut 5 bases from V and 11 bases from J, with 13 bases between. CDR3 size: 13 residues. Germline V gene data show CDR1 as PRHDT and CDR2 as FYEKMQ (reference sequence). The CDR3: CASSEGYTTPLHF. The CDR3 DNA is TGTGCCAGCAGCGAGGGTTATACTACACCCCTCCACTTT. The whole variable domain, filled in from reference TRBV13 and TRBJ1-6, reads AAGVIQSPRHLIKEKRETATLKCYPIPRHDTVYWYQQGPGQDPQFLISFYEKMQSDKGSIPDRFSAQQFSDYHSELNMSSLELGDSALYFCASSEGYTTPLHFGNGTRLTVT.

CDR3 protein: CASSLRERSPLHF. In DNA form, the CDR3 reads TGTGCCAGCAGCTTGAGGGAACGCTCACCCCTCCACTTT. The gene calls are TRBV7-3 and TRBJ1-6; D is unclear. V lost 3 bases to trimming and J lost 10 bases, with 10 bases between them. The germline V gene has CDR1 SGHTA and CDR2 FQGTGA. CDR3 size: 13 residues.

The rearrangement links TRBV27 to TRBJ2-4, with 10 bases that match TRBD2. This CDR3 comprises 16 residues. V lost 5 bases to trimming and J lost 7 bases; unmatched junction nucleotides: 11. CDR1 and CDR2 (germline): MNHEY, SMNVEV (reference sequence). The CDR3 region has the DNA TGTGCCAGCAGTACACGGAGCGGGGGGGCTTGGAACATTCAGTACTTC. Amino acid sequence: CASSTRSGGAWNIQYF.

This chain uses TRBV4-1 with TRBJ2-1; TRBD2 matches at 9 bases. CDR1 is MGHRA, CDR2 YSYEKL, per germline. This CDR3 is built from 15 residues. V was pared by 1 base and J by 13 bases, with 11 bases of the junction left unmatched. CDR3 amino acids: CASSQGGGRGIQQFF. CDR3 sequence (DNA): TGCGCCAGCAGCCAAGGGGGCGGGAGGGGAATTCAACAGTTCTTC.

The CDR3 spells CASSLAWGLAADTQYF. The CDR3 DNA sequence: TGCGCCAGCAGCTTGGCCTGGGGACTAGCGGCAGATACGCAGTATTTT. This chain joins TRBV5-1 and TRBJ2-3; 11 positions agree with TRBD2. The germline gives CDR1 SGHRS, CDR2 YFSETQ. The V gene end was trimmed by 0 bases and the J gene end by 4 bases; junction bases not matched to a gene: 4. The CDR3 has 16 amino acids.

The gene calls are TRBV7-9 and TRBJ2-3; 13 bases map to TRBD2. V shed 3 bases, J shed 3 bases, and the junction held 3 bases outside the gene matches. The CDR3 covers 16 residues. Germline V gene data show CDR1 as SEHNR and CDR2 as FQNEAQ (reference sequence). CDR3 bases: TGTGCCAGCAGCTTCTCGACTAGCGGGGGGACAGATACGCAGTATTTT. This translates into CASSFSTSGGTDTQYF.

The J gene is TRBJ2-3, the V gene TRBV10-3; TRBD2 matches at 7 bases. This CDR3 comprises 15 residues. V trimming: 4 bases; J trimming: 11 bases; junction bases outside the gene matches: 15. Germline V gives CDR1 ENHRY, CDR2 SYGVKD. Here the CDR3 reads CAISVLGTTPNLQYF. In DNA, the CDR3 is TGTGCCATCAGTGTTCTAGGGACTACGCCTAATTTGCAGTATTTT.

V and J are TRBV6-2 or TRBV6-3 and TRBJ1-2, with 9 bases lining up with TRBD1. The V gene's germline CDR1 is MNHEY and CDR2 SVGEGT. This CDR3 has 13 residues. Germline trimming cut 8 bases from V and 6 bases from J; bases unmatched to any gene: 7. The CDR3 bases are TGTGCCAGCCGCCGGACAGGGGATCATGGCTACACCTTC. Amino acid sequence: CASRRTGDHGYTF.

This clone occurred once. The chain joins TRBV19 to TRBJ2-5; D perhaps matches TRBD2 (5 bases). Per germline, CDR1 LNHDA and CDR2 SQIVND (reference sequence). Between the trimmed V and J ends, which lost 4 bases and 1 base, there was a span of 13 bases. CDR3 length equals 15 residues. DNA for the CDR3: TGTGCCAGTAGTAACGTGCGACTACCCCAAGAGACCCAGTACTTC. Translating gives CASSNVRLPQETQYF.

The chain links TRBV10-3 to TRBJ2-4; D is perhaps TRBD2 (6 bases). V was clipped by 2 bases and J by 4 bases, with 12 bases between them. This CDR3 comprises 15 residues. Per germline, CDR1 ENHRY and CDR2 SYGVKD. CDR3 protein: CAISEGRESKNIQYF. The CDR3 coding sequence is TGTGCCATCAGTGAGGGACGGGAGTCTAAAAACATTCAGTACTTC.

This chain joins TRBV2 and TRBJ1-4; TRBD1 might be the D (5 bases). This CDR3 has 15 residues. Germline lookup yields CDR1 SNHLY and CDR2 FYNNEI. V was clipped by 4 bases and J by 4 bases, with 13 bases between them. CDR3 loop: CASSARQLFNEKLFF. CDR3 nucleotides: TGTGCCAGCAGTGCCAGACAGTTATTTAATGAAAAACTGTTTTTT.